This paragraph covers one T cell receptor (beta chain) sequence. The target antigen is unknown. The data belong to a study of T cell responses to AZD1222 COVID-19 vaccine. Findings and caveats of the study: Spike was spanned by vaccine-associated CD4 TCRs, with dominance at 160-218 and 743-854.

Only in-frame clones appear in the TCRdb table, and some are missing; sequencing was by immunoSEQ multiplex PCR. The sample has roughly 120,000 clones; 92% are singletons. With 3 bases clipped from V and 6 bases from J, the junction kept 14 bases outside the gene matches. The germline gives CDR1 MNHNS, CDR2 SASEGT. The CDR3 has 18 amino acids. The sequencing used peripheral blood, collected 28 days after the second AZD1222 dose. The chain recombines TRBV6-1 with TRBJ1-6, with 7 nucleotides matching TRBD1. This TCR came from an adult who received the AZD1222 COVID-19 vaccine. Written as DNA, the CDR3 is TGTGCCAGCAGTGAGGAAAGACAGGGTCTGGGGGTTAATTCACCCCTCCACTTT. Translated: CASSEERQGLGVNSPLHF.